This entry is about one TCR beta chain. The entry originates in a study of blood T cell repertoires in COVID-19. In the authors' methods: Amplification of reference gene primers was used by the study to estimate nucleated cell counts. Generated by immunoSEQ multiplex PCR, the TCRdb table keeps only in-frame clones and is missing some. V, J and clone size derive from that table, while D and trimming were established from the DNA sequence. The sample holds about 310,000 clones, about nine tenths seen once. V gave up 4 bases and J gave up 7 bases; unmatched junction bases: 4. CDR1 SGHRS and CDR2 YFSETQ come from the germline V gene. This CDR3 is 13 amino acids long.

Sequenced material: peripheral blood. The sequence was collected from a man aged 50-60 years with active or convalescent COVID-19. V gene TRBV5-1 combines with J gene TRBJ2-1; TRBD2 agrees at 8 bases. This chain's CDR3 is CASSREGGNEQFF. The CDR3 DNA reads as TGCGCCAGCAGCCGGGAGGGAGGGAATGAGCAGTTCTTC.